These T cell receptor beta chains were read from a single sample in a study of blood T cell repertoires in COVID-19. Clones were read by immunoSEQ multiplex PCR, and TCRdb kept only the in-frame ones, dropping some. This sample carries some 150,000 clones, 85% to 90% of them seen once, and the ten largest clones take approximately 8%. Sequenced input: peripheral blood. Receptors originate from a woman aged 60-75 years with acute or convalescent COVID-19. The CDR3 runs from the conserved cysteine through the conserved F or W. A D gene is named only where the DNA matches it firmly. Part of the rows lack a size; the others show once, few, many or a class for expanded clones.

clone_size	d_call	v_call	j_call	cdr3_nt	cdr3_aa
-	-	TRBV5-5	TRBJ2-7	TGTGCCAGCAGATCCGGGGGGCAAACCTACGAGCAGTACTTC	CASRSGGQTYEQYF
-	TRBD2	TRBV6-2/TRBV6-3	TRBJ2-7	TGTGCCAGCAGTTACTCGGGAGGGACCTACGAGCAGTACTTC	CASSYSGGTYEQYF
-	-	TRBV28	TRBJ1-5	TGTGCCAGCAGTCCCCCCGGGGGAGTCGGTCAGCCCCAGCATTTT	CASSPPGGVGQPQHF
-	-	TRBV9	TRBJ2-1	TGTGCCAGCAGCGATGGGCTCGAGGGGGAGTACAATGAGCAGTTCTTC	CASSDGLEGEYNEQFF
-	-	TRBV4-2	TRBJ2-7	TGTGCCAGCAGCCAAGATACGTTAGCGTCCGTGAAGGACTTC	CASSQDTLASVKDF
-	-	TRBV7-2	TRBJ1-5	TGTGCCAGCAGCCCACAGCCTCGAAATCAGCCCCAGCATTTT	CASSPQPRNQPQHF
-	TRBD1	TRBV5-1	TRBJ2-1	TGCGCCAGCAGCAAACAGGGGTCTGAGCAGTTCTTC	CASSKQGSEQFF
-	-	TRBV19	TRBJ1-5	TGTGCCAGTAGTATTCGCGATCAGCCCCAGCATTTT	CASSIRDQPQHF
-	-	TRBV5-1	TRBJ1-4	TGCGCCAGCAGCCCCAGACAGGAACGGGAAAAACTGTTTTTT	CASSPRQEREKLFF
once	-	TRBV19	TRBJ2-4	TGTGCCAGTAGTATAGTGACAGGCGGCATTCAGTACTTC	CASSIVTGGIQYF
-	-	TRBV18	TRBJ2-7	TGTGCCAGTAGCCTGACAGAGAGCTCCTACGAGCAGTACTTC	CASSLTESSYEQYF
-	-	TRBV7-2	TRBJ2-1	TGTGCCAGCAGCTCGGCAGGGTCCTACAATGAGCAGTTCTTC	CASSSAGSYNEQFF
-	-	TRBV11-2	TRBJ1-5	TGTGCCAGCAGCGCCCACGGACAGAGCAATCAGCCCCAGCATTTT	CASSAHGQSNQPQHF